This T cell receptor beta chain was sequenced in a study of T cell clonality in common variable immunodeficiency. Study-wide results and caveats: Shared TCRbeta clones were fewer between CVID subjects than controls.

The protocol was immunoSEQ multiplex PCR, while the TCRdb copy is restricted to in-frame clones and leaves out a portion. The table lists tens of thousands of clones, no singletons, with around 9.3% in the top ten. Between the trimmed V and J ends, which lost 2 bases and 7 bases, there was a span of 9 bases. This CDR3 comprises 13 residues. The germline CDR1 and CDR2 sequences are SGHNT and YYREEE (reference sequence). This clone was seen many times. What it binds is unknown. The read terminates 3 residues before the CDR3 end, so the remaining end is supplied by the germline J gene. Sequenced material: peripheral blood mononuclear cells. The chain is built from TRBV5-4 and TRBJ2-2; tentative D call: TRBD2 (5 bases). The receptor was isolated from a person between 18 and 70 years old in good health. Partial CDR3 DNA: TGTGCCAGCAGCTTACTCGGGGTCGGGGAG. This codes for CASSLLGVGE. The whole CDR3 region reads CASSLLGVGELFF.